This T cell receptor beta chain appears in the sequencing data of a study of Graves' ophthalmopathy and Graves' hyperthyroidism. For donors with ophthalmopathy, the disease showed moderate-to-severe activity, reached CAS ≥3 and NOSPECS ≥4, and had lasted under 3 months. Diagnoses were established from clinical symptoms, serum thyroxine, TRAb, thyroid ultrasound and orbital computed tomography. This clonotype has a count of ten or more. With 6 bases removed from V and 2 bases from J, the gap between germline ends came to 22 bases. The CDR3 has 17 residues. CDR1 and CDR2 from the germline V gene are MRHNA and SNTAGT. RNA transcripts were the template, and TCR beta CDR3 regions were amplified from them. HTBI primers served in a first-round RT-PCR, which a second-round multiplex PCR followed. TCRdb re-called the multiplex PCR reads with MiXCR, one entry per CDR3 protein. The sample has about half a million distinct CDR3 sequences; over 13% are singletons.

The V call is TRBV6-4, the J call TRBJ1-2, with D possibly being TRBD1 (6 bases). Sequenced sample: blood. The TCR comes from a woman aged 25-40 years with Graves' ophthalmopathy. The CDR3 region is CASSPPTDRPANYGYTF. The CDR3, as DNA: TGTGCCAGCAGCCCCCCTACCGACAGGCCGGCGAACTATGGCTACACCTTC.